A selection of T cell receptor beta chains follows, all from one sample in a study of beta chain features in type 1 diabetes. Repertoires were generated with immunoSEQ multiplex PCR, while TCRdb's copy carries only in-frame clones and drops some. This table has 600,000 to 650,000 clones, less than 20% appearing once. The sample taken for sequencing was naive CD4+ T cells from blood. Receptors originate from a man between 18 and 29 years old in good health. CDR3s include the opening cysteine and the closing phenylalanine or tryptophan. D genes are given only for firm matches. The size entry is marked missing in some rows and otherwise reads once, few, many or a size class.

cdr3_aa: CAIRGDRAGNQPQHF; cdr3_nt: TGTGCCATCAGGGGGGACAGGGCGGGCAATCAGCCCCAGCATTTT; v_call: TRBV10-3; d_call: TRBD1; j_call: TRBJ1-5; clone_size: -
cdr3_aa: CASSQGSPNGANVLTF; cdr3_nt: TGCGCCAGCAGCCAAGGGTCTCCGAATGGGGCCAACGTCCTGACTTTC; v_call: TRBV4-3; d_call: -; j_call: TRBJ2-6; clone_size: few
cdr3_aa: CASSVAPAQETQYF; cdr3_nt: TGTGCCAGCAGCGTAGCCCCAGCTCAAGAGACCCAGTACTTC; v_call: TRBV9; d_call: -; j_call: TRBJ2-5; clone_size: -
cdr3_aa: CAWSVRAGVNQPQHF; cdr3_nt: TGTGCCTGGAGTGTACGGGCAGGGGTTAACCAGCCCCAGCATTTT; v_call: TRBV30; d_call: -; j_call: TRBJ1-5; clone_size: -
cdr3_aa: CASIRDASYEQYF; cdr3_nt: TGTGCCAGCATTAGGGACGCCTCCTACGAGCAGTACTTC; v_call: TRBV7-9; d_call: -; j_call: TRBJ2-7; clone_size: -
cdr3_aa: CASSFARAYTDTQYF; cdr3_nt: TGTGCCAGCAGCTTCGCGCGGGCCTACACAGATACGCAGTATTTT; v_call: TRBV7-2; d_call: -; j_call: TRBJ2-3; clone_size: -
cdr3_aa: CASSLLLGTGDLSNQPQHF; cdr3_nt: TGTGCCAGCAGTTTACTGCTCGGGACAGGGGATTTAAGCAATCAGCCCCAGCATTTT; v_call: TRBV28; d_call: TRBD1; j_call: TRBJ1-5; clone_size: few
cdr3_aa: CASSQEGTGLSLGELFF; cdr3_nt: TGCGCCAGCAGCCAAGAGGGGACAGGGCTTTCCCTAGGGGAGCTGTTTTTT; v_call: TRBV4-1; d_call: TRBD1; j_call: TRBJ2-2; clone_size: few
cdr3_aa: CASSLGAWDEQFF; cdr3_nt: TGTGCCAGCAGCTTAGGGGCTTGGGATGAGCAGTTCTTC; v_call: TRBV7-2; d_call: -; j_call: TRBJ2-1; clone_size: few
cdr3_aa: CAISELRDRGDGYTF; cdr3_nt: TGTGCCATCAGTGAGTTACGTGACAGGGGCGATGGCTACACCTTC; v_call: TRBV10-3; d_call: TRBD1; j_call: TRBJ1-2; clone_size: -
cdr3_aa: CASGGGSRYNEQFF; cdr3_nt: TGTGCCAGCGGAGGGGGGAGCCGCTACAATGAGCAGTTCTTC; v_call: TRBV2; d_call: -; j_call: TRBJ2-1; clone_size: -
cdr3_aa: CASSYSQGQETQYF; cdr3_nt: TGTGCCAGCAGTTACTCGCAGGGCCAAGAGACCCAGTACTTC; v_call: TRBV6-5; d_call: -; j_call: TRBJ2-5; clone_size: -
cdr3_aa: CASRGPGQTTNYGYTF; cdr3_nt: TGTGCCAGCAGGGGACCGGGACAGACAACTAACTATGGCTACACCTTC; v_call: TRBV28; d_call: TRBD1; j_call: TRBJ1-2; clone_size: few
cdr3_aa: CASSSIPSSGKQFF; cdr3_nt: TGTGCCAGCAGCTCCATCCCCTCTAGCGGAAAGCAGTTCTTC; v_call: TRBV7-2; d_call: TRBD2; j_call: TRBJ2-1; clone_size: -
cdr3_aa: CASTDGQLPFGANVLTF; cdr3_nt: TGTGCCAGCACTGATGGACAGCTTCCTTTTGGGGCCAACGTCCTGACTTTC; v_call: TRBV6-9; d_call: -; j_call: TRBJ2-6; clone_size: -
cdr3_aa: CSVKGRNEQYF; cdr3_nt: TGCAGCGTAAAGGGAAGGAACGAGCAGTACTTC; v_call: TRBV29-1; d_call: -; j_call: TRBJ2-7; clone_size: few